These 8 T cell receptor beta chains originate from one sample sequenced in a study of T cells after yellow fever vaccination. TCRdb analysed the 5' RACE reads with MiXCR anew, one entry per CDR3 protein. The sample yields around 230,000 distinct CDR3 sequences, over 6.5% seen once. The specimen comprised CD4+ T cells sorted from PBMCs, sampled on the day of the yellow fever booster vaccination. These receptors originate from a man aged 25 to 40 who received the YFV17D yellow fever vaccine.

This clonotype was counted only a few times. The chain is built from TRBV5-1 and TRBJ2-1; 9 bases match TRBD2. V gave up 1 base and J gave up 0 bases; unmatched junction bases: 5. CDR1 and CDR2 from the germline V gene are SGHRS and YFSETQ. This CDR3 comprises 17 residues. The CDR3 bases are TGCGCCAGCAGCTTGCTCCTAGCGGGGATCTCCTACAATGAGCAGTTCTTC. Translating gives CASSLLLAGISYNEQFF.

This chain uses TRBV7-2 with TRBJ2-1, with a weak D call TRBD2 (6 bases). Germline CDR1 and CDR2: SGHTA and FQGNSA. The CDR3 extends over 15 amino acids. V gave up 4 bases and J gave up 8 bases, with 18 bases separating them. The CDR3 DNA is TGTGCCAGCAGCTCGGGACCATCGACTAGATATGAGCAGTTCTTC. Its translation: CASSSGPSTRYEQFF.

This clonotype showed up many times. This CDR3 reads CASTLSGRSDEQFF. As DNA, the CDR3 is TGTGCCAGCACCTTAAGCGGGAGAAGTGATGAGCAGTTCTTC. This chain links TRBV12-3 or TRBV12-4 with TRBJ2-1; 8 nucleotides match TRBD2. There are 14 residues in the CDR3. V was pared by 7 bases and J by 8 bases, with 10 bases of the junction left unmatched.

The rearrangement joins TRBV7-2 to TRBJ2-7; D perhaps matches TRBD2 (5 bases). The CDR3 totals 14 residues. Germline-derived CDR1 and CDR2 are SGHTA and FQGNSA. V was clipped by 5 bases and J by 4 bases, with 15 bases between them. CDR3 nucleotides: TGTGCCAGCAGCCCGGACTGGCTGAAGTACGAGCAGTACTTC. Translation gives CASSPDWLKYEQYF.

This clonotype has ten or more counts. The J gene is TRBJ2-1, the V gene TRBV7-9, with D possibly TRBD1 on 5 matching bases. Trimming removed 10 bases from V and 2 bases from J, with 15 bases in between. Germline values: CDR1 SEHNR, CDR2 FQNEAQ (reference sequence). This CDR3 has 14 residues. The CDR3 sequence is CATHQGGAYNEQFF. In DNA form, the CDR3 reads TGTGCCACCCACCAGGGCGGTGCCTACAATGAGCAGTTCTTC.

The chain carries TRBV12-3 or TRBV12-4 and TRBJ1-1, with a possible D match to TRBD1 (6 bases). This CDR3 contains 12 residues. V lost 7 bases and J lost 1, with 7 bases in between. The CDR3 DNA is TGTGCCAGCAACAGGGCGAACACTGAAGCTTTCTTT. It specifies CASNRANTEAFF.

This clonotype showed up just once. This may stem from a read error, because a much larger clone lies one nucleotide away. The chain is built from TRBV19 and TRBJ1-5; 7 nucleotides line up with TRBD1. Germline loops: CDR1 LNHDA, CDR2 SQIVND (reference sequence). The CDR3 is 14 residues long. V trimming: 8 bases; J trimming: 7 bases; junction bases outside the gene matches: 11. The CDR3 bases are TGTGCCAGTGACGTGACAGGGTTGGAGCAGCCCCAGCATTTT. Residues: CASDVTGLEQPQHF.

This clonotype was seen repeatedly, ten times or more. The chain carries TRBV28 and TRBJ2-7; tentative D call: TRBD1 (6 bases). The CDR3 contains 12 residues. Trimming removed 6 bases at V and 6 bases at J, with 12 bases between. Germline V gene data show CDR1 as MDHEN and CDR2 as SYDVKM. CDR3 bases: TGTGCCAGCAGCCCTACAGGGCTCGAGCAGTACTTC. It specifies CASSPTGLEQYF.